The clone carrying this TCR beta chain was counted between two and nine times. Its target is unknown. Additional DNA sequences in this sample encode the identical CDR3. This entry is derived from a study of beta chain features in type 1 diabetes. Based on CD45RO/CCR7/CD25/CD127/CD95/CD27, CD4+ regulatory, stem cell-like memory, naive and central memory cells were sorted. Sorting gave populations that all exceeded 95% purity. Notes on the study in general: Sequencing used cDNA, and cells with high TCR expression could therefore be over-represented. HLA influence on TCRB rearrangement stayed unresolved here.

Investigators reverse transcribed all isolated RNA, so they sequenced expressed TCRB transcripts. Here immunoSEQ multiplex PCR was the method, and the copy in TCRdb shows in-frame clones only, minus some. The top ten clones hold approximately 7% of a sample with 250,000 to 350,000 clones, approximately 15% of them seen once. The clonotype comes from a man between 25 and 39 years old in good health. Sequencing was done on a sample of central memory CD4+ T cells from blood.

This CDR3 reads CASSPGSGTEAFF. The CDR3 DNA is TGTGCCAGCTCACCAGGGTCCGGCACTGAAGCTTTCTTT. The gene calls are TRBV18 and TRBJ1-1; no reliable D call. The V and J ends lost 2 bases and 4 bases respectively, with 8 bases between them. CDR3 length: 13 amino acids. CDR1 is KGHSH, CDR2 LQKENI, per germline.